A selection of T cell receptor beta chains follows, all from one sample in a study of cytomegalovirus exposure and HLA in healthy donors. Generated by immunoSEQ multiplex PCR, the TCRdb table keeps only in-frame clones and is missing some. The table records some 150,000 clones, 82% of them present only once. Sequencing was carried out using PBMCs. Receptors were obtained from a woman aged 45-65 years in good health and CMV-seropositive. Both conserved end residues are part of each CDR3. The D gene is left open where the match is weak. Size tells how often a clone was seen (once, few, many) or the class of an expanded clone, and some rows leave it out.

d_call,j_call,cdr3_length,clone_size,v_call,cdr3_nt,cdr3_aa
TRBD1,TRBJ1-5,17,few,TRBV6-1,TGTGCCAGCAGTGAACAACAGGACAGGGGTCGGAATCAGCCCCAGCATTTT,CASSEQQDRGRNQPQHF
TRBD1,TRBJ2-7,17,.,TRBV19,TGTGCCAGTAGCAGCCAGCCCCGGGACAGGGGGGCCTACGAGCAGTACTTC,CASSSQPRDRGAYEQYF
TRBD1,TRBJ1-1,14,few,TRBV6-6,TGTGCCAGCAGAAGGGACAGGTGGAGGACTGAAGCTTTCTTT,CASRRDRWRTEAFF
.,TRBJ1-1,14,.,TRBV5-5,TGTGCCAGCAGCTTGGACCAGGGGAACACTGAAGCTTTCTTT,CASSLDQGNTEAFF
.,TRBJ1-6,13,once,TRBV9,TGTGCCAGCAGGGGGGAGGGGGATTCACCCCTCCACTTT,CASRGEGDSPLHF
TRBD1,TRBJ1-3,17,.,TRBV27,TGTGCCAGCAGTTACTCAGGGCCAGGGGGCTCTGGAAACACCATATATTTT,CASSYSGPGGSGNTIYF
.,TRBJ2-7,13,.,TRBV4-3,TGCGCCAGCAGCCAAGATCTCGAGGAAGAGCAGTACTTC,CASSQDLEEEQYF
TRBD2,TRBJ2-1,21,.,TRBV4-1,TGCGCCAGCAGCCCTGAACGGGGTCTTAGCGGGAGGGTTTTGTCCTACAATGAGCAGTTCTTC,CASSPERGLSGRVLSYNEQFF
.,TRBJ1-1,14,.,TRBV5-1,TGCGCCAGCAGCTTGGTGGCGGAGGGAACTGAAGCTTTCTTT,CASSLVAEGTEAFF
.,TRBJ2-3,15,few,TRBV5-4,TGTGCCAGCAGCTTGGGAGGGTTGAGCACAGATACGCAGTATTTT,CASSLGGLSTDTQYF
.,TRBJ1-5,16,.,TRBV27,TGTGCCAGCAGTTTATCCGCGGGGGTTTACAATCAGCCCCAGCATTTT,CASSLSAGVYNQPQHF
.,TRBJ2-1,18,.,TRBV7-9,TGTGCCAGCAGCTTACGACAGGTTTTTGGCGGCTCCTACAATGAGCAGTTCTTC,CASSLRQVFGGSYNEQFF
.,TRBJ2-1,13,once,TRBV13,TGTGCCAGCAGCGAGCTTTACTTCGATGAGCAGTTCTTC,CASSELYFDEQFF
TRBD1,TRBJ2-3,15,.,TRBV19,TGTGCCAGTCAAGACAGGGGATCCTTGGCGGGTACGCAGTATTTT,CASQDRGSLAGTQYF
TRBD1,TRBJ2-1,13,.,TRBV30,TGTGCCTGGACAGTCGACAGGGGGGGTGAGCAGTTCTTC,CAWTVDRGGEQFF
.,TRBJ2-7,14,.,TRBV6-6,TGTGCCAGCAGTTACACCTATGACTTAGTCGAGCAGTACTTC,CASSYTYDLVEQYF
.,TRBJ1-2,16,.,TRBV28,TGTGCCAGCAGTTCTACAGGGCCCACAATAAACTGTGGCTACACCTTC,CASSSTGPTINCGYTF
TRBD1,TRBJ2-7,14,.,TRBV7-9,TGTGCCAGCAGCTTAGCAGGACAGGCGGACGAGCAGTACTTC,CASSLAGQADEQYF
.,TRBJ1-5,12,.,TRBV28,TGTGCCAGCAGTAGAGCGGGTCAGCCCCAGCATTTT,CASSRAGQPQHF
.,TRBJ1-2,13,few,TRBV29-1,TGCAGCGTACCCACAGGTGGGGTTTATGGCTACACCTTC,CSVPTGGVYGYTF
TRBD2,TRBJ2-2,15,.,TRBV5-4,TGTGCCAGCAGCTCTCTAGCGGGGGGGTCCGGGGAGCTGTTTTTT,CASSSLAGGSGELFF
.,TRBJ2-7,13,.,TRBV2,TGTGCCAGCACGTTCTCGCAGGGCTCGGAGCAGTACTTC,CASTFSQGSEQYF
.,TRBJ1-2,17,.,TRBV7-2,TGTGCCAGCAGCCCCCGGATAACAGGGCTTGGTATCTATGGCTACACCTTC,CASSPRITGLGIYGYTF
TRBD1,TRBJ2-6,20,.,TRBV15,TGTGCCACCAGCAGAGCCCCCCCCGGGACAGAAATGTTAGGGGCCAACGTCCTGACTTTC,CATSRAPPGTEMLGANVLTF
TRBD2,TRBJ2-1,19,.,TRBV2,TGTGCCAGCGCCCCTATCCGGTGGCCGGCGGGAGGGCCAAACAATGAGCAGTTCTTC,CASAPIRWPAGGPNNEQFF
TRBD1,TRBJ1-2,15,.,TRBV5-1,TGCGCCAGCAGCTTGGATACAGGGGGCGGCTATGGCTACACCTTC,CASSLDTGGGYGYTF
.,TRBJ2-3,12,.,TRBV6-1,TGTGCCAGCAGCCTAAGCACAGATACGCAGTATTTT,CASSLSTDTQYF
.,TRBJ1-1,15,.,TRBV18,TGTGCCAGCTCACCACCCGGACTCCCGACTGCTGAAGCTTTCTTT,CASSPPGLPTAEAFF
.,TRBJ2-5,14,.,TRBV30,TGTGCCTGCCAAGGGGTCAGGTCCGTGGAGACCCAGTACTTC,CACQGVRSVETQYF
TRBD1,TRBJ2-5,15,.,TRBV28,TGTGCCAGCAGTCCCTACAGGGGTCGACAAGAGACCCAGTACTTC,CASSPYRGRQETQYF
.,TRBJ2-2,14,.,TRBV5-4,TGTGCCAGCAGCTCGGGGGAAGAAGGCGGGGAGCTGTTTTTT,CASSSGEEGGELFF
.,TRBJ2-7,14,.,TRBV18,TGTGCCAGCGCCCCCTCGAACTCCCACTACGAGCAGTACTTC,CASAPSNSHYEQYF
TRBD2,TRBJ2-1,14,.,TRBV7-3,TGTGCCAGCAGCCCCCCCGGGACTAATAATGAGCAGTTCTTC,CASSPPGTNNEQFF
.,TRBJ2-5,14,.,TRBV19,TGTGCCAGTAGTATAGATCCCTGGACAGTGACCCAGTACTTC,CASSIDPWTVTQYF
TRBD2,TRBJ2-7,14,.,TRBV4-1,TGCGCCAGCAGCCCGGGGGACTACCCCTACGAGCAGTACTTC,CASSPGDYPYEQYF
.,TRBJ1-1,15,.,TRBV7-2,TGTGCCAGCAGCAAACAGGGCCGAATTGACACTGAAGCTTTCTTT,CASSKQGRIDTEAFF
.,TRBJ1-1,15,.,TRBV7-9,TGTGCCAGCAGCCCGGCCGGGGAGAAGGGCACTGAAGCTTTCTTT,CASSPAGEKGTEAFF
TRBD2,TRBJ2-3,20,.,TRBV4-2,TGTGCCAGCAGCCAAGGCCTGGGGACTAGCGGGAGGGAGAGCACAGATACGCAGTATTTT,CASSQGLGTSGRESTDTQYF
.,TRBJ1-1,15,.,TRBV7-2,TGTGCCAGCATCCCCAGGGGCTTATTGAACACTGAAGCTTTCTTT,CASIPRGLLNTEAFF
TRBD2,TRBJ2-7,15,.,TRBV27,TGTGCCAGCAGCCGACTAGCGGGAGGCGGTTACGAGCAGTACTTC,CASSRLAGGGYEQYF
TRBD2,TRBJ2-3,18,.,TRBV7-9,TGTTCCAGCAGCTTACCGGTAGGGAGGGAACCTAGCACAGATACGCAGTATTTT,CSSSLPVGREPSTDTQYF
.,TRBJ2-5,15,.,TRBV7-8,TGTGCCAGCAGCTCCCCTTACGGACTCGCCCGGACCCAGTACTTC,CASSSPYGLARTQYF
.,TRBJ2-7,13,.,TRBV6-5,TGTGCCAGCAGCGAGCGGATTCGCTACGAGCAGTACTTC,CASSERIRYEQYF
.,TRBJ1-3,15,.,TRBV9,TGTGCCAGCAGCGCCCGACAGGATAGTGGAAACACCATATATTTT,CASSARQDSGNTIYF
TRBD2,TRBJ2-1,19,.,TRBV9,TGTGCCAGCAGCGGACGGACTAGCGGGACTTTGAGCTCCTACAATGAGCAGTTCTTC,CASSGRTSGTLSSYNEQFF
TRBD2,TRBJ2-1,16,.,TRBV6-4,TGTGCCAGCAGTGACTCGACTAGCGGGAGACCGGATGAGCAGTTCTTC,CASSDSTSGRPDEQFF
.,TRBJ1-5,17,once,TRBV23-1,TGCGCCACCCTAAATAGTAGACAGAGAGAACGCAATCAGCCCCAGCATTTT,CATLNSRQRERNQPQHF
.,TRBJ1-1,14,.,TRBV5-1,TGCGCCAGCAGCTATGTCGGGGAATACACTGAAGCTTTCTTT,CASSYVGEYTEAFF
.,TRBJ1-5,13,.,TRBV9,TGTGCCAGCAGCGTAGAGGGGGATCAGCCCCAGCATTTT,CASSVEGDQPQHF
.,TRBJ1-1,14,.,TRBV10-3,TGTGCCATCAACTCACAGGGTAGGGACACTGAAGCTTTCTTT,CAINSQGRDTEAFF
TRBD2,TRBJ2-1,14,.,TRBV5-1,TGCGCCAGCTACCCCGGGACTAGCGATCGGGAGCAGTTCTTC,CASYPGTSDREQFF
TRBD1,TRBJ1-1,18,.,TRBV4-3,TGCGCCAGCAGCCTTAAGACCGACAGGGGGCGAATAAACACTGAAGCTTTCTTT,CASSLKTDRGRINTEAFF
TRBD1,TRBJ1-1,17,.,TRBV19,TGTGCCAGTAGTGTTGGACAGGGGGCTCGCTTGAACACTGAAGCTTTCTTT,CASSVGQGARLNTEAFF